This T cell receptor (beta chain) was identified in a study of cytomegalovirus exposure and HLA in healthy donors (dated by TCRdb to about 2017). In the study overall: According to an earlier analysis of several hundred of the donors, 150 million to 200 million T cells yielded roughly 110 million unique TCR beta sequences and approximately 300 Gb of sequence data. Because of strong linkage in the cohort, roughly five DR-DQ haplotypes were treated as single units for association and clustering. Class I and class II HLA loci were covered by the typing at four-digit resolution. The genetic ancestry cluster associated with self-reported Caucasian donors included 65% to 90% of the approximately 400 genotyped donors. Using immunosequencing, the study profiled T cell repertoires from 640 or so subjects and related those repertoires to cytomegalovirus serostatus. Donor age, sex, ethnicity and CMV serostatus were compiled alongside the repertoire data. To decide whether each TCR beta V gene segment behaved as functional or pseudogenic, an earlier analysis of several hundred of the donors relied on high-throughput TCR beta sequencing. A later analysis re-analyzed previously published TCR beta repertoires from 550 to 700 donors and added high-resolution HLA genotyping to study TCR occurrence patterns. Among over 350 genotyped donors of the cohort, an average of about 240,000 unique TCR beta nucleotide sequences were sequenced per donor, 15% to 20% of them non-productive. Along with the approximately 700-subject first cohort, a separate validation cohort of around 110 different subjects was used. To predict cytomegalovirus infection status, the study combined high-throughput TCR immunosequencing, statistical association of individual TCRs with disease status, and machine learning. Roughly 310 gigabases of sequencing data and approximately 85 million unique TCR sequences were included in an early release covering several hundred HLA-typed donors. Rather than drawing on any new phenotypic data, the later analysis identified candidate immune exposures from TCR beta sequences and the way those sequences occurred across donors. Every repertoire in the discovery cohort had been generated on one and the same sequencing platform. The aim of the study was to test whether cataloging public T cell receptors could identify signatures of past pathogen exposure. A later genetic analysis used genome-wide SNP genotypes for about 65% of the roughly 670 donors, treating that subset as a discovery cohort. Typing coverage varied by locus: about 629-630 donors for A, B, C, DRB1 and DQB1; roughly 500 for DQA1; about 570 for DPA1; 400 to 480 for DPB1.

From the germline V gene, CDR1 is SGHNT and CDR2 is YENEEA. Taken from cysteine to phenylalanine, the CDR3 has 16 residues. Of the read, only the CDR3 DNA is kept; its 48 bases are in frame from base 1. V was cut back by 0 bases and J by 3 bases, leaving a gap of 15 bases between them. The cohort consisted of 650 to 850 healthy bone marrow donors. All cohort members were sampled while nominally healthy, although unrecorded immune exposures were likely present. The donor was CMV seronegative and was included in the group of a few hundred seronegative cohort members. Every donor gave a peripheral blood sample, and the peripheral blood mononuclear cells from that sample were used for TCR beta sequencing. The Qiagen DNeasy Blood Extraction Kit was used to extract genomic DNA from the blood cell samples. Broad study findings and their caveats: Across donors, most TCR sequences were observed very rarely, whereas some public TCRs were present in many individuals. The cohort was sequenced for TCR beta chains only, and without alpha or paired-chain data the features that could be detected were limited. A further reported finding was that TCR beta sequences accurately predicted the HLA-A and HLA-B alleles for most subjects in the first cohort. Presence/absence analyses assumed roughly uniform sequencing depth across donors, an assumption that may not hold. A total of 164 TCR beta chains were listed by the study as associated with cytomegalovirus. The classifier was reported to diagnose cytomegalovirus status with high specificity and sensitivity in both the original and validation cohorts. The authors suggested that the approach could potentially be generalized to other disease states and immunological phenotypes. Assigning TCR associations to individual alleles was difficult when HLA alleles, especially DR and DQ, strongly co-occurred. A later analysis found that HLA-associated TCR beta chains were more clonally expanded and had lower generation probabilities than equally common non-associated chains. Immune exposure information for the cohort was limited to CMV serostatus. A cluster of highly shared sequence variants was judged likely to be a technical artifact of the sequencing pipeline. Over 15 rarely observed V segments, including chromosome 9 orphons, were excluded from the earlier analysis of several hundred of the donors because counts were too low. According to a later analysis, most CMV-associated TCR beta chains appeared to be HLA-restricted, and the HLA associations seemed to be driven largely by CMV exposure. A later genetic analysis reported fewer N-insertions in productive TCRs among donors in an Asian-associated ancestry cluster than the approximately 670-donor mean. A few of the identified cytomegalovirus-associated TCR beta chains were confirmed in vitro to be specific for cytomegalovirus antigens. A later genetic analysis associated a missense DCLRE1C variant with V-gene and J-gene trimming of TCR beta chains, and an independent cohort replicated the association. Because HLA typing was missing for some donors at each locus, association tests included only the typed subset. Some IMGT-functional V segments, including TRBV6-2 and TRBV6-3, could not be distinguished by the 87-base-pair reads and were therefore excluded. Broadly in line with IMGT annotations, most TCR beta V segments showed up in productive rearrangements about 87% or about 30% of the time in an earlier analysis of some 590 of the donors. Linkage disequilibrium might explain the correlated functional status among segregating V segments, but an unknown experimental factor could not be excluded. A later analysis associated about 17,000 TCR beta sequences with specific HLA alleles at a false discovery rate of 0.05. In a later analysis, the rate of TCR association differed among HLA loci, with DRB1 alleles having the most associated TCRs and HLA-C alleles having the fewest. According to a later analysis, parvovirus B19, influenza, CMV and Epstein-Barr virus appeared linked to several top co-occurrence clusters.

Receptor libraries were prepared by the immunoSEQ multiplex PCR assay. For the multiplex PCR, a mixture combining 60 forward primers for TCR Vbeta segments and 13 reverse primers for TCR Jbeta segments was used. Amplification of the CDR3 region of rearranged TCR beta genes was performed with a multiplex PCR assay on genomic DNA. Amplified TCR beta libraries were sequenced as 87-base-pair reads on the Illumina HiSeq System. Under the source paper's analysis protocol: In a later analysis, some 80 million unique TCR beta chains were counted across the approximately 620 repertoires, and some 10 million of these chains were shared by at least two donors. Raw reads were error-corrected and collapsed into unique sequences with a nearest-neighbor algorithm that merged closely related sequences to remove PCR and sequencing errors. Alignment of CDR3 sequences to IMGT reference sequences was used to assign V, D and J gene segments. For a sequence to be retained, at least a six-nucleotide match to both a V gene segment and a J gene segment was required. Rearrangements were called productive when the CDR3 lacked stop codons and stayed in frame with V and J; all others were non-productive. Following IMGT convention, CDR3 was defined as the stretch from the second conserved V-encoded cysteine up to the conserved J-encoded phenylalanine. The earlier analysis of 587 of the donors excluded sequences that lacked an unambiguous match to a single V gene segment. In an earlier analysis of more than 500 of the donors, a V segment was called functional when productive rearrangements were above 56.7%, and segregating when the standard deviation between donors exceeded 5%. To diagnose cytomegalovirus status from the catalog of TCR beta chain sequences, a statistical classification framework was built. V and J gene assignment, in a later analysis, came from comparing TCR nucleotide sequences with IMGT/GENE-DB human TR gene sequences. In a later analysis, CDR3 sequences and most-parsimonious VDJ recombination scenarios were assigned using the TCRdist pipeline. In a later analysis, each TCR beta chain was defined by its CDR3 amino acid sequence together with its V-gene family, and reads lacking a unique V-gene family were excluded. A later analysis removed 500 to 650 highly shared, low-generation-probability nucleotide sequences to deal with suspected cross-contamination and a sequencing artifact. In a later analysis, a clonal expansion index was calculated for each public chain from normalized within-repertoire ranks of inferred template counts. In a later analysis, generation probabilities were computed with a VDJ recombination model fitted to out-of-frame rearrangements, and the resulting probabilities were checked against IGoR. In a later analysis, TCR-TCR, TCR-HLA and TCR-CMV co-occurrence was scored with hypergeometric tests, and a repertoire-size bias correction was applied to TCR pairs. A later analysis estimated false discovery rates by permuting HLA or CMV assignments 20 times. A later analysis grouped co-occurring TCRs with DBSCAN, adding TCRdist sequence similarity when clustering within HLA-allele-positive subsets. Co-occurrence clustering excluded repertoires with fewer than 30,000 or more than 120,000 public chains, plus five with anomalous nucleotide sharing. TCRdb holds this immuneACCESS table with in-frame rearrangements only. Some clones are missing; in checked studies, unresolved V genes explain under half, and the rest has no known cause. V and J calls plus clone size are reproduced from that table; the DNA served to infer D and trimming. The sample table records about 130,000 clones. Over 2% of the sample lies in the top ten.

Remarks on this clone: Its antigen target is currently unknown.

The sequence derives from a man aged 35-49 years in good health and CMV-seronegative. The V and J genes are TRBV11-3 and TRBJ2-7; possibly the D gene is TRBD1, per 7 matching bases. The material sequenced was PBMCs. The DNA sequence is TGTGCCAGCAGCTTAGATCAGGGGGGTCTAGGCTACGAGCAGTACTTC. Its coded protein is CASSLDQGGLGYEQYF.